One sample yielded the 10 T cell receptor beta chains listed below, sequenced in a study of blood T cell repertoires in COVID-19. Measured with immunoSEQ multiplex PCR; TCRdb has only the in-frame clones, and not every one. The data hold under 200,000 clones, with under 90% observed a single time. What was sequenced was PBMCs or T cells enriched from blood (not recorded which). These TCRs come from a woman in her sixties who had recovered from COVID-19.

The chain has TRBV7-9 and TRBJ1-3; the D is unclear. The CDR3 is 14 residues long. Trimming cost V 1 base and J 13 bases, with 17 bases left between them. From germline, CDR1 is SEHNR and CDR2 FQNEAQ (reference sequence). CDR3 residues: CASSLVSPDSPIYF. The CDR3 DNA is TGTGCCAGCAGCTTAGTCTCTCCAGATAGCCCTATATATTTT.

The chain couples TRBV4-2 to TRBJ2-2; D unclear. Germline loops: CDR1 LGHNA, CDR2 YNFKEQ. Between the trimmed V and J ends, which lost 3 bases and 7 bases, there was a span of 9 bases. This CDR3 spans 13 amino acids. The CDR3 here is CASSQERLGELFF. DNA of the CDR3: TGTGCCAGCAGCCAGGAGAGGCTCGGGGAGCTGTTTTTT.

This clone was picked up a small number of times. The genes are TRBV12-3 or TRBV12-4 and TRBJ1-1, with 7 bases matching TRBD1. V was clipped by 5 bases and J by 4 bases; unmatched bases: 4. CDR3 length equals 13 residues. In DNA, the CDR3 is TGTGCCAGCAGTCGACAGGGTTCCACTGAAGCTTTCTTT. Translating it yields CASSRQGSTEAFF.

This sequence joins TRBV7-8 and TRBJ1-1; 10 positions agree with TRBD1. CDR3 length: 14 amino acids. Looked up from germline, CDR1 is SGHVS and CDR2 is FQNEAQ. Trimming removed 4 bases from V and 4 bases from J; junction bases left unmatched: 3. CDR3 sequence (DNA): TGTGCCAGCAGCTCTGGGACAGGGGCCACTGAAGCTTTCTTT. This translates into CASSSGTGATEAFF.

The chain combines TRBV6-5 with TRBJ2-7; the D gene is possibly TRBD2 (6 bases). This CDR3 region has 13 residues. Germline CDR1 is MNHEY and CDR2 is SVGAGI. V shed 6 bases and J shed 1 base, with 10 bases lying between them. CDR3 coding DNA: TGTGCCAGCAGCCAGGGAGGATCCTACGAGCAGTACTTC. Translated, it gives CASSQGGSYEQYF.

The chain links TRBV6-5 to TRBJ2-2; D is unresolved. From germline, CDR1 is MNHEY and CDR2 SVGAGI. Trimming took 6 bases from V and 6 from J, leaving 8 bases between them. CDR3 size: 12 residues. CDR3 amino acids: CASRGVPGELFF. CDR3 nucleotides: TGTGCCAGCAGGGGCGTACCCGGGGAGCTGTTTTTT.

This chain uses TRBV6-5 with TRBJ2-5, with 7 bases fitting TRBD1. The J segment lost 0 bases and the V segment lost 8 bases, leaving 6 bases of the junction unmatched. The CDR3 has 14 amino acids. CDR1 MNHEY and CDR2 SVGAGI come from the germline V gene. The CDR3 sequence is CASRAGGDQETQYF. CDR3 nucleotide sequence: TGTGCCAGCCGCGCAGGGGGTGACCAAGAGACCCAGTACTTC.

The J gene is TRBJ2-7, the V gene TRBV5-4; no definite D call. The germline CDR1 and CDR2 sequences are SGHNT and YYREEE (reference sequence). Trimming removed 4 bases at V and 3 bases at J, with 5 bases between. CDR3 length equals 11 residues. CDR3 bases: TGTGCCAGCAGCGGCGGCTACGAGCAGTACTTC. Protein product: CASSGGYEQYF.

This rearrangement joins TRBV15 to TRBJ2-5; 8 positions match TRBD1. The V and J ends lost 6 bases and 5 bases, in that order; junction bases with no gene match: 5. From germline, CDR1 is LNHNV and CDR2 YYDKDF (reference sequence). The CDR3 consists of 13 residues. The CDR3 sequence is CATRPTGAETQYF. The CDR3 DNA reads as TGTGCCACCAGACCGACAGGGGCGGAGACCCAGTACTTC.

The rearrangement joins TRBV19 to TRBJ2-5; 8 bases agree with TRBD2. The CDR3 loop spans 17 amino acids. Trimming at V came to 8 bases and at J to 4 bases, leaving 18 bases not matched to a gene. Per the germline V gene, CDR1 is LNHDA and CDR2 is SQIVND (reference sequence). DNA of the CDR3: TGTGCCAGTGAGGGGGTCCTCGGACTAGCTCTAAGAGAGACCCAGTACTTC. Its protein product is CASEGVLGLALRETQYF.